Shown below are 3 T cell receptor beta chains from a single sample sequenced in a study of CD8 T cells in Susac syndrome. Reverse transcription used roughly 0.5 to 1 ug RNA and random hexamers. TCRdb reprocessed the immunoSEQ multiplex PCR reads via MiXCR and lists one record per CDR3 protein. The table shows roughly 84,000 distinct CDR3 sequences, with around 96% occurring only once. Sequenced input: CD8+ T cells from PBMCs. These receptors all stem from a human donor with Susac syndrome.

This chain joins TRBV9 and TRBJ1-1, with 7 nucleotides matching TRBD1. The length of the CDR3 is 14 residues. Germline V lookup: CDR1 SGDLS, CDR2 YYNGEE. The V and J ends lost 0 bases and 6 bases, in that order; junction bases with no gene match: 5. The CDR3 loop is CASSVAGTEAEAFF. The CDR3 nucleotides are TGTGCCAGCAGCGTAGCCGGGACAGAAGCTGAAGCTTTCTTT.

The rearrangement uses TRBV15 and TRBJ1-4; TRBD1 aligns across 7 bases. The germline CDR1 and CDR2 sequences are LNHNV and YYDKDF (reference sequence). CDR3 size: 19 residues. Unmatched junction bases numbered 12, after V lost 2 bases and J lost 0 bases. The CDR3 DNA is TGTGCCACCAGCAGACACCCGACAGGGAACCAGGCAACTAATGAAAAACTGTTTTTT. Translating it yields CATSRHPTGNQATNEKLFF.

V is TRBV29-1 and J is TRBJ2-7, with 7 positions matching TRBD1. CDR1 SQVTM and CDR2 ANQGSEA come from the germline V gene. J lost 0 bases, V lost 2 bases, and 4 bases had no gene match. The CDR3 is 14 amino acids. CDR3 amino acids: CSVEIGDSSYEQYF. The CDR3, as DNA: TGCAGCGTTGAAATCGGGGACAGCTCCTACGAGCAGTACTTC.